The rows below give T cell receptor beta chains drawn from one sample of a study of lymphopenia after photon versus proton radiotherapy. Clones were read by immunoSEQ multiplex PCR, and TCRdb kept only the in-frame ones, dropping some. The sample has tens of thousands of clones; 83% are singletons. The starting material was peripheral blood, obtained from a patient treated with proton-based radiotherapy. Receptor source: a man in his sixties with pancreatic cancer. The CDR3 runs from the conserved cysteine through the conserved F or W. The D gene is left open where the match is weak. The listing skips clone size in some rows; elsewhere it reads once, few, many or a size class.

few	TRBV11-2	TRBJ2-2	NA	CASQRTNTGELFF	TGTGCCAGCCAGCGAACGAACACCGGGGAGCTGTTTTTT
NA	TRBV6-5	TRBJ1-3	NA	CASSQAAHRNTIYF	TGTGCCAGCAGTCAGGCGGCCCATCGGAACACCATATATTTT
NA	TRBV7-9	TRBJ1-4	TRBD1	CASSLLGGTNEKLFF	TGTGCCAGCAGCTTACTAGGGGGCACTAATGAAAAACTGTTTTTT
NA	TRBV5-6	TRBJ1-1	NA	CASSLGRNTEAFF	TGTGCCAGCAGCTTGGGGAGGAACACTGAAGCTTTCTTT
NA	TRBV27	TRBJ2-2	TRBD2	CASSTPLAGNTGELFF	TGTGCCAGCAGTACCCCTCTAGCGGGCAACACCGGGGAGCTGTTTTTT
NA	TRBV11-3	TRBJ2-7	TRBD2	CASTRGTSGSYEQYF	TGTGCCAGCACCCGTGGGACTAGCGGGAGTTACGAGCAGTACTTC
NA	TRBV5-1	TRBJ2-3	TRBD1	CASSLALGGSGTDTQYF	TGCGCCAGCAGCTTGGCCTTAGGGGGCTCCGGCACAGATACGCAGTATTTT
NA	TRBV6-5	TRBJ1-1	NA	CASSRLGRTNTEAFF	TGTGCCAGCAGCCGATTGGGCAGAACAAACACTGAAGCTTTCTTT
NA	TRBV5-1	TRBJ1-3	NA	CASSPSGFEAGNTIYF	TGCGCCAGCAGCCCCAGCGGCTTCGAAGCTGGAAACACCATATATTTT
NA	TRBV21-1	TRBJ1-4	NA	CASSKWGPSWGAINEKLFF	TGTGCCAGCAGCAAATGGGGCCCTAGTTGGGGGGCGATTAATGAAAAACTGTTTTTT
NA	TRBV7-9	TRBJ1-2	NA	CASSLGGNGDYGYTF	TGTGCCAGCAGCTTAGGCGGGAACGGAGACTATGGCTACACCTTC
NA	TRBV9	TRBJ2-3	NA	CASSPGVIADTQYF	TGTGCCAGCAGCCCAGGGGTGATCGCAGATACGCAGTATTTT
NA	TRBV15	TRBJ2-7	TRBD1	CATSRGSGTGDYEQYF	TGTGCCACCAGCAGAGGAAGCGGGACAGGGGACTACGAGCAGTACTTC
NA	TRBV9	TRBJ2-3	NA	CASSVAGASTDTQYF	TGTGCCAGCAGCGTAGCGGGGGCTAGCACAGATACGCAGTATTTT
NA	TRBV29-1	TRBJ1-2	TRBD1	CSFIDRGYGYTF	TGCAGCTTCATCGACAGGGGATATGGCTACACCTTC
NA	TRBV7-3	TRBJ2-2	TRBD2	CASSFTAGVGTGELFF	TGTGCCAGCAGCTTTACAGCGGGAGTTGGCACCGGGGAGCTGTTTTTT
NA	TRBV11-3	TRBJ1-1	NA	CASSLGGQMNTEAFF	TGTGCCAGCAGCTTAGGAGGGCAGATGAACACTGAAGCTTTCTTT